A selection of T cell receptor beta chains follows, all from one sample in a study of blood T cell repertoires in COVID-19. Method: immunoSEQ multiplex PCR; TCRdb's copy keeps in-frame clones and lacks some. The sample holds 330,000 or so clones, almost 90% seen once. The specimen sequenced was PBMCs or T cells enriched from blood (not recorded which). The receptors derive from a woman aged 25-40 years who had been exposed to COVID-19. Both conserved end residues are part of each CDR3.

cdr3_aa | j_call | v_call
CASSHRTSGSYEQYF | TRBJ2-7 | TRBV3-1/TRBV3-2
CASSLGRYEQYF | TRBJ2-7 | TRBV7-2
CASSLGRSNEKLFF | TRBJ1-4 | TRBV5-1
CASSTLTSVTGELFF | TRBJ2-2 | TRBV11-2
CASSFTGGQYF | TRBJ2-5 | TRBV28
CASSQDPSTGNEQFF | TRBJ2-1 | TRBV4-1
CASTQWSAGSSYNEQFF | TRBJ2-1 | TRBV7-6
CASSLLGTSAKEQFF | TRBJ2-1 | TRBV27
CSVAGDRGMGQFF | TRBJ2-1 | TRBV29-1
CASSQDPGTGNQPQHF | TRBJ1-5 | TRBV4-1
CASGQQLNYGYTF | TRBJ1-2 | TRBV6-5
CASSLDFFLAGLWTGELFF | TRBJ2-2 | TRBV7-8
CASSPSGTVHIQYF | TRBJ2-4 | TRBV5-1
CASSSKPSNQPQHF | TRBJ1-5 | TRBV7-4
CASKSSGYGYTF | TRBJ1-2 | TRBV2
CASSLDLDRAKNIQYF | TRBJ2-4 | TRBV11-2
CATIPRGPSGNTIYF | TRBJ1-3 | TRBV6-5
CASSLAPGAGRETQYF | TRBJ2-5 | TRBV11-2
CASGPWGGREQYF | TRBJ2-7 | TRBV7-8
CASSYADRGSDTQYF | TRBJ2-3 | TRBV11-1
CASSPLFGAGYGYTF | TRBJ1-2 | TRBV7-8
CASSSGQGIRANTIYF | TRBJ1-3 | TRBV11-1
CASSATGVAGYTF | TRBJ1-2 | TRBV10-1
CASSLVVGNIQYF | TRBJ2-4 | TRBV5-1